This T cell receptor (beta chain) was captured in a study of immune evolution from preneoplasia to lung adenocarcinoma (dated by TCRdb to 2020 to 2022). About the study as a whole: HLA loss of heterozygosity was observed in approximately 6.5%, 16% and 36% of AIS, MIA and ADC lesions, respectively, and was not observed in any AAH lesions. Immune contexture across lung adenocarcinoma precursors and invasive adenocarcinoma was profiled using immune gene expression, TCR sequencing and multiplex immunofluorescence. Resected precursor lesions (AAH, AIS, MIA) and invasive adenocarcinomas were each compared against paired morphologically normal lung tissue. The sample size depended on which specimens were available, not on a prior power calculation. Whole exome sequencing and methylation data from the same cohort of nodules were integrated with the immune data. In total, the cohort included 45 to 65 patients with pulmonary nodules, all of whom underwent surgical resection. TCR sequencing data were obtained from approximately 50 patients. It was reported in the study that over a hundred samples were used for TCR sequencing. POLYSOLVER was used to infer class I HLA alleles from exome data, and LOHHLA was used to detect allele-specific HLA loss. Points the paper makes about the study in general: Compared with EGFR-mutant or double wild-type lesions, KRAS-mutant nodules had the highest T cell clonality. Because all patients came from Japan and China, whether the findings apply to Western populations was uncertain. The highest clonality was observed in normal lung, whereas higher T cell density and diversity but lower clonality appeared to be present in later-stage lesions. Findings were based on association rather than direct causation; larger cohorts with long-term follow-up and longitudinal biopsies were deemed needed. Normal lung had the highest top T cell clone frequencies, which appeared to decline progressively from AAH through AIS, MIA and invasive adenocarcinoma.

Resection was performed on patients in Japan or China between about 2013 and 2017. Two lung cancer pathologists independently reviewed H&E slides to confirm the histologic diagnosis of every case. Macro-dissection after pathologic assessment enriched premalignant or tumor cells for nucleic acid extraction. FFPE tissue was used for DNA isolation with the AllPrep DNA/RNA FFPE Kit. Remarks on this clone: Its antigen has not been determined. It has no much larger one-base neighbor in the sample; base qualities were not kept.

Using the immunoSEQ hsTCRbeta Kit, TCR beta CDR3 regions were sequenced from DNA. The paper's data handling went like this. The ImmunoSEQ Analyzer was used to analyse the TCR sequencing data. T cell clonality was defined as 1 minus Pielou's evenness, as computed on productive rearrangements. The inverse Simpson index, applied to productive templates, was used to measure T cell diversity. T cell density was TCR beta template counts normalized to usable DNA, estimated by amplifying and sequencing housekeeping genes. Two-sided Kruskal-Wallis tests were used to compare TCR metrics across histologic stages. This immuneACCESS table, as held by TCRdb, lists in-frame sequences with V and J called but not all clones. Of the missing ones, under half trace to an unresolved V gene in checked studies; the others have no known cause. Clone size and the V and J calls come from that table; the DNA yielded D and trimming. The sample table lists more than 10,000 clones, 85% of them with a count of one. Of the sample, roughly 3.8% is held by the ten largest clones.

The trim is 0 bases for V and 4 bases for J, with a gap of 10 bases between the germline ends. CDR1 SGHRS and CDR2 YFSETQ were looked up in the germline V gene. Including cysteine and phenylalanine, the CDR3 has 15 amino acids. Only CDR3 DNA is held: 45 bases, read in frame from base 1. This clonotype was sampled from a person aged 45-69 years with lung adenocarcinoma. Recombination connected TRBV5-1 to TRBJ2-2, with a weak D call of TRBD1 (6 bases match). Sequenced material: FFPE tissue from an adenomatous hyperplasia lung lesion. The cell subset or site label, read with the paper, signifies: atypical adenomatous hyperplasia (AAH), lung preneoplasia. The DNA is TGCGCCAGCAGCTTGGTGGGGGCGGGCACCGGGGAGCTGTTTTTT. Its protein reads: CASSLVGAGTGELFF.